This TCR beta chain was sequenced in a study of CD4 T cells in relation to SARS-CoV-2 and coronaviruses. General study points: Monoreactive clones expanded significantly more to SARS-CoV-2 than crossreactive clones did. Culture-expanded clones reflect memory recall rather than primary priming during culture.

For around ten days, roughly 10^5 sorted CD4+ cells grew with T cell-depleted PBMCs and CEF. The germline V gene has CDR1 MNHEY and CDR2 SVGAGI. The CDR3 loop spans 16 amino acids. With 2 bases removed from V and 3 bases from J, the gap between germline ends came to 16 bases. Regarding this clone: The antigen is not known.

Generated by immunoSEQ multiplex PCR, the TCRdb table keeps only in-frame clones and is missing some. The sample includes 30,000 to 45,000 clones, just over 75% seen only once; the top ten take roughly 2.8%. Sequencing was performed on memory CD4+ T cells from PBMCs, cultured in vitro. The clonotype was recovered from an adult with COVID-19. J is TRBJ2-5 and V is TRBV6-5; D gene unclear. The CDR3 coding sequence is TGTGCCAGCAGTTACGTCTTTCGGGTGATCAAAGAGACCCAGTACTTC. Translated: CASSYVFRVIKETQYF.